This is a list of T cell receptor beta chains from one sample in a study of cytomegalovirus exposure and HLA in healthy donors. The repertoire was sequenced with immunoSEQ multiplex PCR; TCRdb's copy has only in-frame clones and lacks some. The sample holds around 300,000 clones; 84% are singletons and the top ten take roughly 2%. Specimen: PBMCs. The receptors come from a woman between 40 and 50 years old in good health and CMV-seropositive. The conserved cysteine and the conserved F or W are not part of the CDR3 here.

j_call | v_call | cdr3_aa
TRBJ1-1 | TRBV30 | AWNQEGTGWTEAF
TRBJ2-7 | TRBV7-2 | ASAPPPTSGFTYEQY
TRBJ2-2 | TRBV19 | ASSIPTGVHTGELF
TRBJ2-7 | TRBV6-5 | ASSYSRGESYEQY
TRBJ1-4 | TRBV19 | ASSIQGVSNEKLF
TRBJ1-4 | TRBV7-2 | ASRLTGGGEKLF
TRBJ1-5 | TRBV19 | ASSTTGGHQPQH
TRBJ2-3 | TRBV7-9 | ASSPRRTASDTDTQY
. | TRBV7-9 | ASSQAGTGSYEQY
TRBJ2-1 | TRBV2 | ASKGLRNSYNEQF
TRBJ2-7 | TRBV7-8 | ASSPVDYEQY